These 32 T cell receptor beta chains were sequenced from one sample in a study of beta chain features in type 1 diabetes. Overall study results and limits: TCRB CDR3 length was moderately but significantly reduced in all four CD4+ subsets of Type 1 diabetes patients.

Expressed TCRB transcripts were sequenced because the isolated RNA had all been reverse transcribed beforehand. Assay used: immunoSEQ multiplex PCR; TCRdb lists only in-frame clones, some missing. The data contain around 100,000 clones, 25% to 35% of them singletons. These receptors lack a known antigen. Sequencing was done on a sample of central memory CD4+ T cells from blood. Source of these receptors: a woman between 18 and 30 years old with type 1 diabetes.

This clone has more than one count but fewer than ten. The chain joins TRBV30 to TRBJ2-7; 9 positions match TRBD2. The V gene's germline CDR1 is GTSNPN and CDR2 SVGIG (reference sequence). V lost 1 base and J lost 6; bases outside the gene matches: 10. The CDR3 loop spans 15 amino acids. This chain's CDR3 is CAWSDWVAGVGEQYF. The CDR3 bases are TGTGCCTGGAGTGACTGGGTAGCGGGAGTGGGCGAGCAGTACTTC.

The J gene is TRBJ1-5, the V gene TRBV2; the match to TRBD1 covers 8 bases. CDR1 SNHLY and CDR2 FYNNEI come from the germline V gene. The length of the CDR3 is 14 residues. The ends lost 6 bases at V and 5 bases at J; junction bases unmatched: 6. This CDR3 is CASRGTGGYQPQHF. The CDR3 coding sequence is TGTGCCAGCAGAGGGACAGGAGGGTATCAGCCCCAGCATTTT.

This clone was seen a handful of times. This chain links TRBV5-1 with TRBJ2-3; no definite D call. The CDR3 consists of 12 residues. V gave up 4 bases and J gave up 5 bases, with 8 bases separating them. CDR1 and CDR2 from the germline V gene are SGHRS and YFSETQ. The CDR3 reads CASSESGDTQYF. The CDR3, as DNA: TGCGCCAGCAGCGAATCCGGAGATACGCAGTATTTT.

The chain recombines TRBV6-5 with TRBJ2-1; D remains unclear. Between the trimmed V and J ends, which lost 8 bases and 0 bases, there was a span of 8 bases. The CDR3 sequence is 13 residues long. Germline V gives CDR1 MNHEY, CDR2 SVGAGI. Here the CDR3 DNA reads TGTGCCAGCGGTCCGAGCTCCTACAATGAGCAGTTCTTC. Its protein product is CASGPSSYNEQFF.

The sample holds a few counts of this clone. J is TRBJ2-5 and V is TRBV30, with D unclear. In germline, CDR1 is GTSNPN, CDR2 SVGIG (reference sequence). The CDR3 covers 15 residues. Trimming left V 2 bases short and J 5 bases short, with 18 bases between. For the CDR3, the DNA is TGTGCCTGGAGTCCGTCCTCGGGTTCGAGGGAGACCCAGTACTTC. Protein: CAWSPSSGSRETQYF.

The CDR3, as DNA: TGTGCCAGCAGCCAAGTGGGCCTCACCAATGAGCAGTTCTTC. This translates into CASSQVGLTNEQFF. J is TRBJ2-1 and V is TRBV4-2; D remains unclear. Germline CDR1 reads LGHNA; CDR2 reads YNFKEQ. The CDR3 is 14 amino acids. Between the trimmed V and J ends, which lost 1 base and 6 bases, there was a span of 10 bases.

The chain joins TRBV2 to TRBJ1-1, with a tentative D call TRBD1 (5 bases). Trimming cost V 4 bases and J 3 bases, with 9 bases left between them. This CDR3 spans 13 amino acids. Looked up from germline, CDR1 is SNHLY and CDR2 is FYNNEI. The CDR3 region has the DNA TGTGCCAGCAGTGTTCAGGGATACACTGAAGCTTTCTTT. Translated, it gives CASSVQGYTEAFF.

The rearrangement joins TRBV7-2 to TRBJ2-2, with 8 bases that match TRBD1. This CDR3 spans 16 amino acids. Germline values: CDR1 SGHTA, CDR2 FQGNSA. Trimming cost V 6 bases and J 0 bases; bases outside gene matches: 6. In DNA, the CDR3 is TGTGCCAGCAGACAGACAGGGGCCACGAACACCGGGGAGCTGTTTTTT. This sequence encodes CASRQTGATNTGELFF.

This clone was counted only a few times. The V gene is TRBV6-1, the J gene TRBJ1-5; D is perhaps TRBD1 (6 bases). The CDR3 is made up of 15 amino acids. V was shortened by 7 bases and J by 2 bases, with 15 bases between the two germline ends. The germline V gene has CDR1 MNHNS and CDR2 SASEGT. The CDR3 region is CASITQGWGNQPQHF. CDR3 bases: TGTGCCAGCATCACACAGGGATGGGGCAATCAGCCCCAGCATTTT.

The gene calls are TRBV19 and TRBJ1-5; D is perhaps TRBD1 (5 bases). The CDR3 is 15 amino acids. Germline CDR1 is LNHDA and CDR2 is SQIVND (reference sequence). The V end lost 7 bases, the J end lost 1 base, and 14 bases lay between the germline ends. The chain's CDR3 is CASIVTAQSNQPQHF. The DNA of the CDR3 is TGTGCCAGTATTGTGACAGCCCAAAGCAATCAGCCCCAGCATTTT. Based on the CDR3 plus reference TRBV19 and TRBJ1-5, the full variable domain is DGGITQSPKYLFRKEGQNVTLSCEQNLNHDAMYWYRQDPGQGLRLIYYSQIVNDFQKGDIAEGYSVSREKKESFPLTVTSAQKNPTAFYLCASIVTAQSNQPQHFGDGTRLSIL.

CDR3 bases: TGTGCCAGCAGTGAAGCGAGGGGCGGGGGGGAGCAGTACTTC. Protein: CASSEARGGGEQYF. The rearrangement links TRBV2 to TRBJ2-7; 8 nucleotides match TRBD2. This CDR3 is built from 14 residues. Germline V lookup: CDR1 SNHLY, CDR2 FYNNEI. V was clipped by 0 bases and J by 7 bases; unmatched bases: 5.

The rearrangement joins TRBV30 to TRBJ2-5; D might be TRBD1 (5 bases). V lost 0 bases to trimming and J lost 7 bases, with 12 bases between them. CDR1 is GTSNPN, CDR2 SVGIG, per germline (reference sequence). CDR3 length equals 13 residues. CDR3 region: CAWSVWGAGTQYF. CDR3 nucleotides: TGTGCCTGGAGTGTGTGGGGCGCAGGGACCCAGTACTTC. Supplemented by reference TRBV30 and TRBJ2-5, the full variable domain reads SQTIHQWPATLVQPVGSPLSLECTVEGTSNPNLYWYRQAAGRGLQLLFYSVGIGQISSEVPQNLSASRPQDRQFILSSKKLLLSDSGFYLCAWSVWGAGTQYFGPGTRLLVL.

The chain uses TRBV30 and TRBJ1-5; D may be TRBD1 (5 bases). This CDR3 contains 13 residues. The V end was cut by 3 bases, the J end by 3 bases, with 9 bases between. The germline V gene has CDR1 GTSNPN and CDR2 SVGIG (reference sequence). In nucleotides, the CDR3 is TGTGCCTGGAGCCGACAGACCAATCAGCCCCAGCATTTT. Translated: CAWSRQTNQPQHF.

In this sample, this clone turned up a few times. The chain carries TRBV19 and TRBJ2-1; 9 positions agree with TRBD2. Germline trimming cut 8 bases from V and 1 base from J; bases unmatched to any gene: 6. This CDR3 region has 15 residues. Germline V gene lookup returns CDR1 LNHDA and CDR2 SQIVND (reference sequence). CDR3 in DNA: TGTGCCAGTCGCAGGACTAGCGTATCCTACAATGAGCAGTTCTTC. Its protein is CASRRTSVSYNEQFF.

V is TRBV28 and J is TRBJ1-4, with TRBD1 identical over 7 bases. This CDR3 has 14 amino acids. Looked up from germline, CDR1 is MDHEN and CDR2 is SYDVKM. The J segment lost 2 bases and the V segment lost 6 bases, leaving 3 bases of the junction unmatched. The CDR3 DNA reads TGTGCCAGCAGACCGGGACAGACTAATGAAAAACTGTTTTTT. This translates into CASRPGQTNEKLFF.

The gene calls are TRBV12-5 and TRBJ1-2; D gene ambiguous. The CDR3 totals 15 residues. Deletions cut 4 bases from V and 6 bases from J, with 18 bases between. Germline V lookup: CDR1 LGHNT, CDR2 FRNRAP. The CDR3, as DNA: TGTGCTAGTGGTTCCTGGGTCTCGAGACAAGATGGCTACACCTTC. Translated: CASGSWVSRQDGYTF.

The chain joins TRBV7-9 to TRBJ1-4; unclear D gene. V was cut by 5 bases and J by 5 bases, with 18 bases left in between. The germline V gene encodes CDR1 SEHNR and CDR2 FQNEAQ (reference sequence). CDR3 length equals 16 residues. In DNA, the CDR3 is TGTGCCAGCAGCCCCACCAGTAACAGTGGCAATGAAAAACTGTTTTTT. Translating it yields CASSPTSNSGNEKLFF.

The chain is built from TRBV19 and TRBJ2-1; 7 bases match TRBD2. After removal of 3 bases from V and 7 bases from J, the junction contained 9 bases not matched to a gene. Germline CDR1 LNHDA, CDR2 SQIVND (reference sequence). The CDR3 consists of 15 residues. The CDR3: CASSIGGRAENEQFF. DNA for the CDR3: TGTGCCAGTAGTATCGGTGGGAGGGCCGAAAATGAGCAGTTCTTC.

This clone turned up a few times. The chain carries TRBV11-2 and TRBJ2-7, with D possibly matching TRBD1 (5 bases). This CDR3 region has 13 residues. From germline, CDR1 is SGHAT and CDR2 FQNNGV. With 5 bases removed from V and 3 bases from J, the gap between germline ends came to 11 bases. The CDR3 reads CASSPRRGYEQYF. The DNA of the CDR3 is TGTGCCAGCAGCCCCCGAAGGGGCTACGAGCAGTACTTC.

This clone was seen more than once but under ten times. The chain has TRBV7-3 and TRBJ2-1; TRBD2 aligns across 16 bases. Germline lookup yields CDR1 SGHTA and CDR2 FQGTGA. This CDR3 is built from 20 residues. The J segment lost 3 bases and the V segment lost 3 bases, leaving 11 bases of the junction unmatched. The chain's CDR3 is CASSFDMGLAGGPVYNEQFF. In DNA, the CDR3 is TGTGCCAGCAGCTTTGATATGGGACTAGCGGGAGGGCCCGTCTACAATGAGCAGTTCTTC. Filled out from reference TRBV7-3 and TRBJ2-1, the complete variable domain reads GAGVSQTPSNKVTEKGKYVELRCDPISGHTALYWYRQSLGQGPEFLIYFQGTGAADDSGLPNDRFFAVRPEGSVSTLKIQRTERGDSAVYLCASSFDMGLAGGPVYNEQFFGPGTRLTVL.

The gene calls are TRBV29-1 and TRBJ2-7; TRBD1 agrees at 8 bases. V shed 7 bases and J 1 base; nucleotides not matched to a gene: 12. This CDR3 is built from 15 residues. CDR1 is SQVTM and CDR2 is ANQGSEA in the germline V gene. The CDR3 DNA reads TGCAGCGCAAAAACCGGGACAGGATGGTCCTACGAGCAGTACTTC. Translated: CSAKTGTGWSYEQYF.

This chain uses TRBV28 with TRBJ1-3; tentatively, D is TRBD1 (6 bases). The CDR3 spans 14 residues. The germline V gene has CDR1 MDHEN and CDR2 SYDVKM. Trimming took 3 bases from V and 8 from J, leaving 14 bases between them. This CDR3 is CASSLDSLRDTIYF. As DNA, the CDR3 is TGTGCCAGCAGTTTGGACAGCCTCAGGGACACCATATATTTT.

The chain joins TRBV9 to TRBJ2-6; D uncertain. The length of the CDR3 is 14 residues. CDR1 SGDLS and CDR2 YYNGEE come from the germline V gene. The germline V and J ends were trimmed by 4 bases and 2 bases, with 7 bases remaining between them. CDR3 in DNA: TGTGCCAGCAGCCGCCGAGCTGGGGCCAACGTCCTGACTTTC. Amino acids: CASSRRAGANVLTF. The variable domain in full, with the rest retrieved from reference TRBV9 and TRBJ2-6, is DSGVTQTPKHLITATGQRVTLRCSPRSGDLSVYWYQQSLDQGLQFLIQYYNGEERAKGNILERFSAQQFPDLHSELNLSSLELGDSALYFCASSRRAGANVLTFGAGSRLTVL.

This chain links TRBV7-9 with TRBJ2-1, with 7 bases identical to TRBD2. Looked up from germline, CDR1 is SEHNR and CDR2 is FQNEAQ (reference sequence). The CDR3 sequence is 14 residues long. V lost 5 bases and J lost 4; bases outside the gene matches: 5. The CDR3 bases are TGTGCCAGCAGCCCCTTGGGGGGGTACAATGAGCAGTTCTTC. Amino acid sequence: CASSPLGGYNEQFF.

The genes are TRBV18 and TRBJ1-1, with D possibly matching TRBD1 (5 bases). This CDR3 is built from 13 residues. V was shortened by 5 bases and J by 3 bases, with 10 bases between the two germline ends. Germline V gene lookup returns CDR1 KGHSH and CDR2 LQKENI. The CDR3 region has the DNA TGTGCCAGCTCATCAGACAGATACACTGAAGCTTTCTTT. This translates into CASSSDRYTEAFF.

The genes are TRBV5-4 and TRBJ2-7, with TRBD1 as a possible D gene (7 bases). The V and J ends lost 3 bases and 1 base respectively, with 14 bases between them. The CDR3 has 15 amino acids. The germline V gene encodes CDR1 SGHNT and CDR2 YYREEE (reference sequence). CDR3 protein: CASSYGGTASYEQYV. The CDR3 nucleotides read TGTGCCAGCAGCTATGGCGGGACAGCATCCTACGAGCAGTACGTC.

The chain links TRBV6-1 to TRBJ1-2, with 7 positions matching TRBD1. Per germline, CDR1 MNHNS and CDR2 SASEGT. The CDR3 covers 17 residues. V trimming: 2 bases; J trimming: 2 bases; junction bases outside the gene matches: 11. CDR3 bases: TGTGCCAGCAGTGAATTCGGTATTAGGGGGCTAAACTATGGCTACACCTTC. As protein: CASSEFGIRGLNYGYTF.

The chain recombines TRBV28 with TRBJ1-2, with D possibly being TRBD1 (6 bases). CDR1 and CDR2 from the germline V gene are MDHEN and SYDVKM. With 3 bases removed from V and 8 bases from J, the gap between germline ends came to 22 bases. CDR3 size: 16 residues. The CDR3 DNA reads TGTGCCAGCAGTTTTAGGGTTAGGGGGGGCCTATGGGGCTACACCTTC. Translation gives CASSFRVRGGLWGYTF.

The chain joins TRBV2 to TRBJ2-1; D is unclear. Germline CDR1 is SNHLY and CDR2 is FYNNEI. CDR3 length: 14 amino acids. V was shortened by 9 bases and J by 0 bases, with 12 bases between the two germline ends. DNA for the CDR3: TGTGCCAGTAATGCGATTAGCTCCTACAATGAGCAGTTCTTC. It translates to CASNAISSYNEQFF.

This chain links TRBV4-2 with TRBJ2-6; D is uncertain. The CDR3 contains 16 residues. Germline-derived CDR1 and CDR2 are LGHNA and YNFKEQ. Trimming removed 0 bases from V and 2 bases from J, with 8 bases in between. The CDR3 sequence: CASSQDLEPGANVLTF. The CDR3 DNA reads TGTGCCAGCAGCCAAGATCTTGAGCCTGGGGCCAACGTCCTGACTTTC.

The chain has TRBV9 and TRBJ2-7, with TRBD2 as a possible D gene (6 bases). CDR1 is SGDLS and CDR2 is YYNGEE in the germline V gene. The CDR3 loop spans 14 amino acids. V shed 3 bases and J shed 2 bases, with 12 bases lying between them. The CDR3 region is CASSALGEAYEQYV. The CDR3 region has the DNA TGTGCCAGCAGCGCCCTGGGGGAGGCCTACGAGCAGTACGTC.

This chain joins TRBV18 and TRBJ2-1; 11 bases map to TRBD2. Germline lookup yields CDR1 KGHSH and CDR2 LQKENI. This CDR3 has 17 residues. With V trimmed by 3 bases and J by 0 bases, 4 bases remained unmatched. The CDR3: CASSPLLAGGSYNEQFF. The CDR3 coding sequence is TGTGCCAGCTCACCCCTGCTAGCGGGAGGCTCCTACAATGAGCAGTTCTTC.